Listed below are T cell receptor beta chains from one sample, sequenced in a study of blood T cell repertoires in COVID-19. Sequencing was performed with immunoSEQ multiplex PCR; in TCRdb, only in-frame clones are kept and a portion is missing. Here the sample spans about 69,000 clones, 80% to 85% being singletons. Input material: peripheral blood. The receptors come from a woman at least 80 years old with acute or convalescent COVID-19. The CDR3 runs from the conserved cysteine through the conserved F or W. The D gene is left open where the match is weak. The size of a clone is reported for some rows only, either as once, few or many, or as a class for expanded clones.

D gene: .; clone size: .; J gene: TRBJ1-1; V gene: TRBV14; CDR3 protein: CASSQVPGRMNTEAFF; CDR3 DNA: TGTGCCAGCAGCCAAGTCCCAGGGAGGATGAACACTGAAGCTTTCTTT
D gene: TRBD1; clone size: .; J gene: TRBJ1-2; V gene: TRBV19; CDR3 protein: CASSIAAGQGYGYTF; CDR3 DNA: TGTGCCAGTAGTATAGCCGCGGGACAGGGTTATGGCTACACCTTC
D gene: .; clone size: .; J gene: TRBJ2-1; V gene: TRBV29-1; CDR3 protein: CSVVPQFEQFF; CDR3 DNA: TGCAGCGTTGTCCCCCAATTTGAGCAGTTCTTC
D gene: .; clone size: .; J gene: TRBJ1-1; V gene: TRBV27; CDR3 protein: CASSRQMNTEAFF; CDR3 DNA: TGTGCCAGCAGTCGACAGATGAACACTGAAGCTTTCTTT
D gene: .; clone size: .; J gene: TRBJ1-6; V gene: TRBV12-3/TRBV12-4; CDR3 protein: CASSSLQRASHF; CDR3 DNA: TGTGCCAGCAGTTCCCTCCAGAGGGCTTCCCACTTT
D gene: .; clone size: .; J gene: TRBJ2-2; V gene: TRBV6-8; CDR3 protein: CASIPTRGGQWKGELFF; CDR3 DNA: TGTGCCAGCATCCCTACCCGGGGGGGACAGTGGAAAGGGGAGCTGTTTTTT
D gene: TRBD1; clone size: few; J gene: TRBJ2-7; V gene: TRBV2; CDR3 protein: CASSPQGAGYEQYF; CDR3 DNA: TGTGCCAGCAGTCCACAGGGGGCTGGGTACGAGCAGTACTTC
D gene: TRBD1; clone size: few; J gene: TRBJ1-6; V gene: TRBV7-9; CDR3 protein: CASSSGQGFYNSPLHF; CDR3 DNA: TGTGCCAGCAGCTCCGGACAGGGCTTCTATAATTCACCCCTCCACTTT
D gene: TRBD1; clone size: .; J gene: TRBJ1-4; V gene: TRBV2; CDR3 protein: CASSNLGQLEKLFF; CDR3 DNA: TGTGCCAGCAGCAACCTGGGACAGCTTGAAAAACTGTTTTTT
D gene: TRBD2; clone size: once; J gene: TRBJ2-1; V gene: TRBV20-1; CDR3 protein: CSASAPAGLAHEQFF; CDR3 DNA: TGCAGTGCTAGTGCCCCGGCGGGACTAGCCCATGAGCAGTTCTTC
D gene: TRBD1; clone size: .; J gene: TRBJ1-5; V gene: TRBV19; CDR3 protein: CASSISLTGAGGQPQHF; CDR3 DNA: TGTGCCAGTAGTATCTCTCTGACAGGGGCCGGTGGTCAGCCCCAGCATTTT
D gene: .; clone size: .; J gene: TRBJ2-7; V gene: TRBV19; CDR3 protein: CASSTNGLMGSYEQYF; CDR3 DNA: TGTGCCAGTAGTACTAATGGACTCATGGGATCCTACGAGCAGTACTTC
D gene: .; clone size: few; J gene: TRBJ1-2; V gene: TRBV20-1; CDR3 protein: CSARVESGYTF; CDR3 DNA: TGCAGTGCTAGAGTGGAGAGTGGCTACACCTTC
D gene: .; clone size: .; J gene: TRBJ2-5; V gene: TRBV5-8; CDR3 protein: CASSLGQGILQETQYF; CDR3 DNA: TGTGCCAGCAGCTTGGGTCAGGGAATTCTCCAAGAGACCCAGTACTTC
D gene: TRBD1; clone size: .; J gene: TRBJ1-5; V gene: TRBV19; CDR3 protein: CASSIVWTGSQTQPQHF; CDR3 DNA: TGTGCCAGTAGTATTGTGTGGACAGGGAGTCAGACGCAGCCCCAGCATTTT
D gene: .; clone size: .; J gene: TRBJ2-5; V gene: TRBV3-1/TRBV3-2; CDR3 protein: CASSHRDIEETQYF; CDR3 DNA: TGTGCCAGCAGCCACCGGGACATCGAAGAGACCCAGTACTTC
D gene: .; clone size: .; J gene: TRBJ1-1; V gene: TRBV3-1/TRBV3-2; CDR3 protein: CASSQEKRGTMNTEAFF; CDR3 DNA: TGTGCCAGCAGCCAAGAAAAGAGGGGGACCATGAACACTGAAGCTTTCTTT
D gene: .; clone size: .; J gene: TRBJ2-2; V gene: TRBV7-9; CDR3 protein: CASSQDTETGELFF; CDR3 DNA: TGTGCCAGCAGCCAAGATACAGAGACCGGGGAGCTGTTTTTT
D gene: .; clone size: once; J gene: TRBJ2-3; V gene: TRBV6-5; CDR3 protein: CASSSVSWGVRDTQYF; CDR3 DNA: TGTGCCAGCAGTTCAGTTTCATGGGGCGTAAGAGATACGCAGTATTTT
D gene: TRBD1; clone size: .; J gene: TRBJ1-6; V gene: TRBV5-1; CDR3 protein: CASSWTGNGGSYNSPLHF; CDR3 DNA: TGCGCCAGCAGCTGGACAGGTAACGGTGGCTCCTATAATTCACCCCTCCACTTT
D gene: .; clone size: once; J gene: TRBJ1-2; V gene: TRBV7-8; CDR3 protein: CASSFSRGYGYTF; CDR3 DNA: TGTGCCAGCAGCTTCTCCAGGGGCTATGGCTACACCTTC
D gene: .; clone size: .; J gene: TRBJ1-6; V gene: TRBV7-6; CDR3 protein: CASSAGGESRNSPLHF; CDR3 DNA: TGTGCCAGCAGCGCCGGGGGGGAATCTCGTAATTCACCCCTCCACTTT
D gene: TRBD1; clone size: many; J gene: TRBJ2-5; V gene: TRBV7-2; CDR3 protein: CASSLQGPSQETQYF; CDR3 DNA: TGTGCCAGCAGTTTACAGGGGCCGAGTCAAGAGACCCAGTACTTC
D gene: .; clone size: .; J gene: TRBJ1-3; V gene: TRBV5-4; CDR3 protein: CASSSSSGNTIYF; CDR3 DNA: TGTGCCAGCAGCTCCAGCTCTGGAAACACCATATATTTT
D gene: TRBD1; clone size: .; J gene: TRBJ1-1; V gene: TRBV30; CDR3 protein: CAWSVPRTGGSGNTEAFF; CDR3 DNA: TGTGCCTGGAGTGTACCCCGGACAGGCGGCAGTGGAAACACTGAAGCTTTCTTT
D gene: TRBD1; clone size: .; J gene: TRBJ2-5; V gene: TRBV6-5; CDR3 protein: CASRRDSHQETQYF; CDR3 DNA: TGTGCCAGCAGACGGGACAGCCACCAAGAGACCCAGTACTTC
D gene: TRBD2; clone size: .; J gene: TRBJ2-3; V gene: TRBV19; CDR3 protein: CASSVGGGFRTDTQYF; CDR3 DNA: TGTGCCAGTTCGGTGGGCGGGGGGTTTCGCACAGATACGCAGTATTTT
D gene: .; clone size: once; J gene: TRBJ2-2; V gene: TRBV23-1; CDR3 protein: CASSQLELNTGELFF; CDR3 DNA: TGCGCCAGCAGTCAACTGGAGTTGAACACCGGGGAGCTGTTTTTT
D gene: TRBD2; clone size: once; J gene: TRBJ2-1; V gene: TRBV9; CDR3 protein: CASTVSGLAGGNEQFF; CDR3 DNA: TGTGCCAGCACCGTTTCAGGACTAGCGGGGGGAAATGAGCAGTTCTTC
D gene: TRBD2; clone size: .; J gene: TRBJ2-1; V gene: TRBV5-1; CDR3 protein: CASSLGLARNEQFF; CDR3 DNA: TGCGCCAGCAGCTTGGGACTAGCGAGGAATGAGCAGTTCTTC
D gene: .; clone size: .; J gene: TRBJ2-1; V gene: TRBV7-2; CDR3 protein: CASSSDYASDEQFF; CDR3 DNA: TGTGCCAGCAGCTCAGACTATGCCTCGGATGAGCAGTTCTTC
D gene: TRBD2; clone size: .; J gene: TRBJ2-7; V gene: TRBV29-1; CDR3 protein: CSVEEGGKPDEQYF; CDR3 DNA: TGCAGCGTTGAAGAGGGGGGGAAGCCCGACGAGCAGTACTTC
D gene: TRBD1; clone size: once; J gene: TRBJ1-1; V gene: TRBV6-6; CDR3 protein: CASSYRGLGDGTEAFF; CDR3 DNA: TGTGCCAGCAGTTACAGGGGGCTAGGTGATGGCACTGAAGCTTTCTTT
D gene: .; clone size: .; J gene: TRBJ1-2; V gene: TRBV4-1; CDR3 protein: CASSHGGFEANYGYTF; CDR3 DNA: TGCGCCAGCAGCCATGGCGGATTTGAGGCCAACTATGGCTACACCTTC
D gene: .; clone size: .; J gene: TRBJ2-2; V gene: TRBV10-1; CDR3 protein: CASSEGTGTGELFF; CDR3 DNA: TGCGCCAGCAGTGAGGGGACTGGCACCGGGGAGCTGTTTTTT
D gene: .; clone size: .; J gene: TRBJ1-1; V gene: TRBV5-1; CDR3 protein: CASSSREETEAFF; CDR3 DNA: TGCGCCAGCAGCTCCCGAGAGGAAACTGAAGCTTTCTTT
D gene: .; clone size: .; J gene: TRBJ2-3; V gene: TRBV7-8; CDR3 protein: CASSPIRRGNTDTQYF; CDR3 DNA: TGTGCCAGCAGCCCCATAAGGCGGGGTAACACAGATACGCAGTATTTT
D gene: TRBD1; clone size: .; J gene: TRBJ1-1; V gene: TRBV3-1/TRBV3-2; CDR3 protein: CASSHTQGAGGEAFF; CDR3 DNA: TGTGCCAGCAGCCACACACAGGGGGCGGGCGGTGAAGCTTTCTTT
D gene: .; clone size: .; J gene: TRBJ1-2; V gene: TRBV29-1; CDR3 protein: CSVGQGGYGYTF; CDR3 DNA: TGCAGCGTTGGGCAGGGCGGCTATGGCTACACCTTC
D gene: TRBD1; clone size: .; J gene: TRBJ2-7; V gene: TRBV11-2; CDR3 protein: CASSLNLLTGSYEQYF; CDR3 DNA: TGTGCCAGCAGCTTAAACCTGTTGACAGGGTCCTACGAGCAGTACTTC
D gene: .; clone size: .; J gene: TRBJ1-2; V gene: TRBV20-1; CDR3 protein: CSASPVTYGYTF; CDR3 DNA: TGCAGTGCTAGTCCAGTTACATATGGCTACACCTTC
D gene: TRBD2; clone size: .; J gene: TRBJ2-5; V gene: TRBV5-1; CDR3 protein: CASSTGLAGGLRETQYF; CDR3 DNA: TGCGCCAGCAGCACGGGACTAGCGGGGGGGCTACGAGAGACCCAGTACTTC
D gene: TRBD1; clone size: .; J gene: TRBJ1-1; V gene: TRBV6-5; CDR3 protein: CASSYQGQGLSEAFF; CDR3 DNA: TGTGCCAGCAGTTACCAGGGACAGGGGTTATCTGAAGCTTTCTTT
D gene: .; clone size: .; J gene: TRBJ1-3; V gene: TRBV7-2; CDR3 protein: CASSLLGGRPGNTIYF; CDR3 DNA: TGTGCCAGCAGCTTATTAGGGGGACGGCCTGGAAACACCATATATTTT
D gene: .; clone size: .; J gene: TRBJ2-2; V gene: TRBV30; CDR3 protein: CAWSGTANTGELFF; CDR3 DNA: TGTGCCTGGAGTGGCACAGCGAACACCGGGGAGCTGTTTTTT
D gene: TRBD1; clone size: .; J gene: TRBJ2-5; V gene: TRBV6-5; CDR3 protein: CASSYLRGRETQYF; CDR3 DNA: TGTGCCAGCAGTTACCTGAGGGGGCGAGAGACCCAGTACTTC
D gene: .; clone size: once; J gene: TRBJ1-2; V gene: TRBV3-1/TRBV3-2; CDR3 protein: CASSQLLGVGNYGYTF; CDR3 DNA: TGTGCCAGCAGCCAACTTCTGGGAGTGGGTAACTATGGCTACACCTTC
D gene: .; clone size: .; J gene: TRBJ1-2; V gene: TRBV5-4; CDR3 protein: CASSSVGRDYGYTF; CDR3 DNA: TGTGCCAGCAGCTCCGTCGGCAGGGATTATGGCTACACCTTC
D gene: TRBD1; clone size: .; J gene: TRBJ2-1; V gene: TRBV9; CDR3 protein: CASSVVLGQGHNEQFF; CDR3 DNA: TGTGCCAGCAGCGTAGTCCTGGGACAGGGACACAATGAGCAGTTCTTC